These 18 T cell receptor beta chains were sequenced from one sample in a study of blood T cell repertoires in COVID-19. The data were produced by immunoSEQ multiplex PCR, yet TCRdb's version contains in-frame clones alone and is incomplete. The top ten hold about 2.3% of the sample, which has approximately 390,000 clones, more than 70% seen once. Input material: peripheral blood. The source of these receptors is a woman aged 55-69 years with COVID-19, enrolled during active disease.

This clone was detected many times. The chain joins TRBV13 to TRBJ2-3, with a tentative D call TRBD2 (7 bases). The germline V and J ends were trimmed by 5 bases and 3 bases, with 18 bases remaining between them. Germline-derived CDR1 and CDR2 are PRHDT and FYEKMQ (reference sequence). This CDR3 is built from 16 residues. The CDR3: CASSPHGGAETDTQYF. As DNA, the CDR3 is TGTGCCAGCAGCCCGCATGGGGGGGCAGAGACAGATACGCAGTATTTT.

The chain joins TRBV19 to TRBJ1-5, with a possible D match to TRBD1 (5 bases). The V gene lost 0 bases and the J gene lost 6 bases, with 9 bases spanning the gap. There are 14 residues in the CDR3. CDR1 is LNHDA and CDR2 is SQIVND in the germline V gene (reference sequence). This chain's CDR3 is CASSIDRVGQPQHF. CDR3 DNA: TGTGCCAGTAGTATAGACAGGGTAGGTCAGCCCCAGCATTTT.

The V call is TRBV5-1, the J call TRBJ2-2; perhaps TRBD2 as D (8 bases). The V gene lost 4 bases and the J gene lost 15 bases, with 19 bases spanning the gap. CDR1 SGHRS and CDR2 YFSETQ come from the germline V gene. This CDR3 has 13 residues. The CDR3: CASSREGASQVFF. CDR3 DNA: TGCGCCAGCAGCCGGGAGGGGGCCTCGCAGGTGTTTTTT.

This chain joins TRBV29-1 and TRBJ1-1; 8 nucleotides align to TRBD1. Germline CDR1 reads SQVTM; CDR2 reads ANQGSEA. J was trimmed by 4 bases and V by 5 bases; bases with no gene match: 6. The CDR3 is made up of 13 amino acids. The CDR3 region is CSVSGGEGTEAFF. The DNA for the CDR3 is TGCAGCGTTTCAGGGGGCGAGGGCACTGAAGCTTTCTTT. The variable domain in full, completed from reference TRBV29-1 and TRBJ1-1, reads SAVISQKPSRDICQRGTSLTIQCQVDSQVTMMFWYRQQPGQSLTLIATANQGSEATYESGFVIDKFPISRPNLTFSTLTVSNMSPEDSSIYLCSVSGGEGTEAFFGQGTRLTVV.

The rearrangement joins TRBV3-1 (or the pseudogene TRBV3-2) to TRBJ2-4; a possible D gene is TRBD1 (6 bases). Trimming left V 0 bases short and J 0 bases short, with 6 bases between. Germline CDR1 reads LGHDT; CDR2 reads YNNKEL (reference sequence). The CDR3 sequence is 15 residues long. For the CDR3, the DNA is TGTGCCAGCAGCCAAGAAGGGGGAGCCAAAAACATTCAGTACTTC. It specifies CASSQEGGAKNIQYF.

The chain is built from TRBV11-2 and TRBJ1-2; D uncertain. CDR3 length: 13 amino acids. CDR1 and CDR2 (germline): SGHAT, FQNNGV. Trimming removed 4 bases from V and 5 bases from J, with 11 bases in between. The CDR3 coding sequence is TGTGCCAGCAGCTCGGGGTTACGGTATGGCTACACCTTC. Translation gives CASSSGLRYGYTF.

This CDR3 reads CASSLGPQNTEAFF. In DNA, the CDR3 is TGCGCCAGCAGCCTCGGTCCCCAGAACACTGAAGCTTTCTTT. The chain has TRBV5-1 and TRBJ1-1, with unresolved D. The V gene lost 4 bases and the J gene lost 1 base, with 11 bases spanning the gap. Germline assignment: CDR1 SGHRS and CDR2 YFSETQ. This CDR3 spans 14 amino acids. Full variable domain (remainder filled in from reference TRBV5-1 and TRBJ1-1): KAGVTQTPRYLIKTRGQQVTLSCSPISGHRSVSWYQQTPGQGLQFLFEYFSETQRNKGNFPGRFSGRQFSNSRSEMNVSTLELGDSALYLCASSLGPQNTEAFFGQGTRLTVV.

This sequence joins TRBV6-4 and TRBJ2-1; TRBD2 is a possible D gene (5 bases). V was shortened by 2 bases and J by 5 bases, with 13 bases between the two germline ends. The germline gives CDR1 MRHNA, CDR2 SNTAGT. This CDR3 is 15 amino acids long. The CDR3 nucleotides are TGTGCCAGCAGTGACAACACCCCGGGAAACAATGAGCAGTTCTTC. Protein: CASSDNTPGNNEQFF.

The chain combines TRBV10-2 with TRBJ2-1; 8 nucleotides line up with TRBD2. CDR1 and CDR2 from the germline V gene are WSHSY and SAAADI. This CDR3 contains 15 residues. The junction had 3 bases not matched to a gene; V was cut back by 1 base and J by 4 bases. The CDR3 coding sequence is TGCGCCAGCAGTGAGTTCCGGGGGGGGTACAATGAGCAGTTCTTC. Its translation: CASSEFRGGYNEQFF.

A few counts support this clone. This chain connects TRBV7-9 to TRBJ1-1; 9 bases line up with TRBD1. Germline values: CDR1 SEHNR, CDR2 FQNEAQ (reference sequence). CDR3 length: 15 amino acids. Germline trimming cut 5 bases from V and 2 bases from J; bases unmatched to any gene: 6. The CDR3 nucleotides read TGTGCCAGCAGCCCCTTGGGACAGGGAAACACTGAAGCTTTCTTT. Its protein is CASSPLGQGNTEAFF.

The chain employs TRBV2 and TRBJ2-7, with D possibly matching TRBD1 (7 bases). Germline assignment: CDR1 SNHLY and CDR2 FYNNEI. Trimming took off 7 bases at V and 4 bases at J, with 14 bases between the two ends. The CDR3 runs to 13 residues. The CDR3 coding sequence is TGTGCCAGCACCAGGGGGGTCCCTTACGAGCAGTACTTC. Protein product: CASTRGVPYEQYF.

The genes are TRBV28 and TRBJ1-4; 7 bases are a match to TRBD1. V gave up 6 bases and J gave up 7 bases; unmatched junction bases: 8. Germline CDR1 MDHEN, CDR2 SYDVKM. The CDR3 has 14 residues. The CDR3 region is CASSLGQIIEKLFF. Written as DNA, the CDR3 is TGTGCCAGCAGCCTGGGACAGATAATTGAAAAACTGTTTTTT.

The V gene is TRBV7-3, the J gene TRBJ1-2; 10 bases line up with TRBD1. With V trimmed by 5 bases and J by 4 bases, 13 bases remained unmatched. Looked up from germline, CDR1 is SGHTA and CDR2 is FQGTGA. This CDR3 is built from 17 residues. The CDR3 loop reads CASSPKGGTGDLYGYTF. The DNA for the CDR3 is TGTGCCAGCAGCCCTAAAGGGGGGACAGGGGATCTCTATGGCTACACCTTC.

This chain uses TRBV24-1 with TRBJ2-5; the D is unclear. Trimming cost V 4 bases and J 2 bases, with 13 bases left between them. Germline values: CDR1 KGHDR, CDR2 SFDVKD. The CDR3 sequence is 15 residues long. CDR3 bases: TGTGCCACCAGTGACCCCCGATCAGGACAAGAGACCCAGTACTTC. Encoded protein: CATSDPRSGQETQYF.

This chain uses TRBV6-5 with TRBJ1-5, with D perhaps matching TRBD1 (6 bases). Trimming took 10 bases from V and 4 from J, leaving 11 bases between them. There are 12 residues in the CDR3. CDR1 and CDR2 (germline): MNHEY, SVGAGI. CDR3 amino acids: CATGQRNQPQHF. CDR3 coding DNA: TGTGCCACCGGACAGAGGAATCAGCCCCAGCATTTT.

The chain couples TRBV20-1 to TRBJ2-3; 13 nucleotides line up with TRBD2. The length of the CDR3 is 16 residues. Germline lookup yields CDR1 DFQATT and CDR2 SNEGSKA (reference sequence). Trimming took 3 bases from V and 1 from J; bases not matched to a gene: 4. CDR3 bases: TGCAGTGCTAGTAGGACTAGCGGGGGCCGCACAGATACGCAGTATTTT. This translates into CSASRTSGGRTDTQYF.

As for this clone: An end of the junction does not agree with germline; a read error may underlie this. V and J are TRBV19 and TRBJ2-7; D not certain. This CDR3 is 8 amino acids long. Germline V CDR1 and CDR2: LNHDA, SQIVND (reference sequence). The CDR3 loop reads CAFRLQCF. CDR3 nucleotides: TGTGCCTTCCGTCTGCAGTGCTTC.

The CDR3 nucleotides are TGCGCCAGCAGCCAGAGACCCGCTTCAGGGGAAAATAATGAAAAACTGTTTTTT. Translating it yields CASSQRPASGENNEKLFF. The chain carries TRBV4-1 and TRBJ1-4, with D perhaps TRBD1 (6 bases). The germline gives CDR1 MGHRA, CDR2 YSYEKL. The CDR3 length is 18 residues. V lost 3 bases and J lost 4, with 21 bases in between.